The rows below give T cell receptor beta chains drawn from one sample of a study of T cell changes during pregnancy in multiple sclerosis. The assay was immunoSEQ multiplex PCR, and TCRdb's table has in-frame clones only and misses some. The sample has roughly 53,000 clones; 92% are singletons. The sample consisted of CD4+ T cells from peripheral blood mononuclear cells, taken in the second trimester of pregnancy. The receptors were gathered from a female donor in good health, enrolled as a control in a pregnancy study. The CDR3 runs from the conserved cysteine through the conserved F or W. Each record gives: clone size, D gene, V gene, J gene, CDR3 protein, CDR3 DNA. D genes are given only for firm matches. Part of the rows lack a size; the others show once, few, many or a class for expanded clones.

abundance: .; d_gene: .; v_gene: TRBV27; j_gene: TRBJ1-4; CDR3aa: CASRLSPNEKLFF; CDR3nt: TGTGCCAGCAGACTATCCCCCAATGAAAAACTGTTTTTT
abundance: .; d_gene: .; v_gene: TRBV7-9; j_gene: TRBJ2-7; CDR3aa: CASSLRTEAHEQYF; CDR3nt: TGTGCCAGCAGCTTAAGGACGGAGGCCCACGAGCAGTACTTC
abundance: .; d_gene: .; v_gene: TRBV18; j_gene: TRBJ1-3; CDR3aa: CASSPDSRGNTIYF; CDR3nt: TGTGCCAGCTCACCAGACAGTCGTGGAAACACCATATATTTT
abundance: .; d_gene: TRBD1; v_gene: TRBV6-1; j_gene: TRBJ1-2; CDR3aa: CASSRGQGYGYTF; CDR3nt: TGTGCCAGCAGTCGGGGACAGGGTTACGGCTACACCTTC
abundance: .; d_gene: .; v_gene: TRBV30; j_gene: TRBJ1-2; CDR3aa: CAWSNGQALEGYGYTF; CDR3nt: TGTGCCTGGAGTAATGGCCAGGCTCTGGAGGGCTATGGCTACACCTTC
abundance: .; d_gene: .; v_gene: TRBV30; j_gene: TRBJ1-2; CDR3aa: CAWSVSVSGYTF; CDR3nt: TGTGCCTGGAGTGTTTCGGTCTCCGGCTACACCTTC
abundance: .; d_gene: .; v_gene: TRBV5-1; j_gene: TRBJ1-1; CDR3aa: CASSFNPGLNTEAFF; CDR3nt: TGCGCCAGCAGCTTCAATCCAGGTTTGAACACTGAAGCTTTCTTT
abundance: .; d_gene: TRBD1; v_gene: TRBV2; j_gene: TRBJ2-5; CDR3aa: CASSLQGQGEETQYF; CDR3nt: TGTGCCAGCAGCCTCCAAGGACAGGGGGAAGAGACCCAGTACTTC
abundance: few; d_gene: .; v_gene: TRBV10-3; j_gene: TRBJ1-1; CDR3aa: CAISVMNTEAFF; CDR3nt: TGTGCCATCAGTGTCATGAACACTGAAGCTTTCTTT
abundance: .; d_gene: .; v_gene: TRBV6-6; j_gene: TRBJ1-1; CDR3aa: CASGDRYTEAFF; CDR3nt: TGTGCCAGCGGCGACAGGTACACTGAAGCTTTCTTT
abundance: .; d_gene: TRBD2; v_gene: TRBV30; j_gene: TRBJ2-1; CDR3aa: CAWSVQLAGGGNEQFF; CDR3nt: TGTGCCTGGAGTGTACAACTAGCGGGGGGCGGCAATGAGCAGTTCTTC
abundance: .; d_gene: .; v_gene: TRBV7-2; j_gene: TRBJ1-5; CDR3aa: CASSLGIDYSNQPQHF; CDR3nt: TGTGCCAGCAGCTTAGGTATCGACTATAGCAATCAGCCCCAGCATTTT
abundance: .; d_gene: TRBD1; v_gene: TRBV27; j_gene: TRBJ1-2; CDR3aa: CASRDRDGRYGYTF; CDR3nt: TGTGCCAGCAGAGACAGGGATGGAAGGTATGGCTACACCTTC
abundance: .; d_gene: TRBD1; v_gene: TRBV19; j_gene: TRBJ1-2; CDR3aa: CASTTGTGGWGYTF; CDR3nt: TGTGCCAGTACCACCGGGACAGGAGGGTGGGGCTACACCTTC
abundance: once; d_gene: .; v_gene: TRBV7-2; j_gene: TRBJ1-2; CDR3aa: CASSLGGRIYGYTF; CDR3nt: TGTGCCAGCAGCTTAGGGGGGCGGATATATGGCTACACCTTC
abundance: .; d_gene: TRBD1; v_gene: TRBV6-1; j_gene: TRBJ1-3; CDR3aa: CASSDLPGQGNTIYF; CDR3nt: TGTGCCAGCAGTGATCTTCCGGGACAGGGAAACACCATATATTTT
abundance: .; d_gene: .; v_gene: TRBV11-3; j_gene: TRBJ2-2; CDR3aa: CASSLELLNTGELFF; CDR3nt: TGTGCCAGCAGCTTGGAGCTCCTGAACACCGGGGAGCTGTTTTTT
abundance: .; d_gene: .; v_gene: TRBV5-1; j_gene: TRBJ1-3; CDR3aa: CASSSISGNTIYF; CDR3nt: TGCGCCAGCAGCTCCATCTCTGGAAACACCATATATTTT
abundance: .; d_gene: TRBD2; v_gene: TRBV14; j_gene: TRBJ2-3; CDR3aa: CASSPPGLAGSTDTQYF; CDR3nt: TGTGCCAGCAGCCCCCCGGGACTAGCGGGGAGCACAGATACGCAGTATTTT
abundance: .; d_gene: .; v_gene: TRBV21-1; j_gene: TRBJ1-2; CDR3aa: CASSETGPANYGYTF; CDR3nt: TGTGCCAGCAGCGAGACAGGGCCCGCTAACTATGGCTACACCTTC
abundance: .; d_gene: .; v_gene: TRBV5-5; j_gene: TRBJ1-2; CDR3aa: CASSQGHTSDYGYTF; CDR3nt: TGTGCCAGCAGCCAAGGACACACCTCAGACTATGGCTACACCTTC
abundance: .; d_gene: .; v_gene: TRBV5-1; j_gene: TRBJ2-3; CDR3aa: CASSTGSTDTQYF; CDR3nt: TGCGCCAGCAGCACAGGGAGCACAGATACGCAGTATTTT
abundance: once; d_gene: TRBD2; v_gene: TRBV4-1; j_gene: TRBJ2-3; CDR3aa: CASSKETGLAGRDTQYF; CDR3nt: TGCGCCAGCAGCAAAGAGACCGGCCTAGCGGGGAGAGATACGCAGTATTTT
abundance: .; d_gene: .; v_gene: TRBV7-2; j_gene: TRBJ1-4; CDR3aa: CASSYYGHRNEKLFF; CDR3nt: TGTGCCAGCAGCTACTATGGACACCGAAATGAAAAACTGTTTTTT
abundance: .; d_gene: TRBD1; v_gene: TRBV27; j_gene: TRBJ1-1; CDR3aa: CASSSGTARAEAFF; CDR3nt: TGTGCCAGCAGTTCAGGGACAGCCCGAGCTGAAGCTTTCTTT